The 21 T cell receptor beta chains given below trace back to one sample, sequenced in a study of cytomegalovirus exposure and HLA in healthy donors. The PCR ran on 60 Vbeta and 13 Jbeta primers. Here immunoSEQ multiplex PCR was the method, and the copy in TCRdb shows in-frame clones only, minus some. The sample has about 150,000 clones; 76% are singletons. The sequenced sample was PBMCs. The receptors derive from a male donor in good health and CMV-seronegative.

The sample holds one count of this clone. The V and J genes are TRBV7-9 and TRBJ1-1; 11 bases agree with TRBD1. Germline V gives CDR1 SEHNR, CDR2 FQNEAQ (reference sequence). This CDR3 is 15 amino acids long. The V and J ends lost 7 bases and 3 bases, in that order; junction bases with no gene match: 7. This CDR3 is CASNNWDRGYTEAFF. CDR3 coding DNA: TGTGCCAGCAACAACTGGGACAGGGGGTACACTGAAGCTTTCTTT.

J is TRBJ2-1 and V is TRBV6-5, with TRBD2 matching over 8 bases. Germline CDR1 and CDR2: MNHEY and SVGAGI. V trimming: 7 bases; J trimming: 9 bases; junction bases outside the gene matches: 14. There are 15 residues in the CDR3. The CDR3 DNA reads TGTGCCAGCATCCAGGGAGCGGGGGAGGCCCGTGAGCAGTTCTTC. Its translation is CASIQGAGEAREQFF.

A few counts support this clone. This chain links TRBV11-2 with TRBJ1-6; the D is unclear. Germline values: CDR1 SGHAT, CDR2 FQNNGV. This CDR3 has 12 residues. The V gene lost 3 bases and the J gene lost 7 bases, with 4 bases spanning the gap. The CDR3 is CASSLANSPLHF. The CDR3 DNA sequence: TGTGCCAGCAGCTTGGCCAATTCACCCCTCCACTTT.

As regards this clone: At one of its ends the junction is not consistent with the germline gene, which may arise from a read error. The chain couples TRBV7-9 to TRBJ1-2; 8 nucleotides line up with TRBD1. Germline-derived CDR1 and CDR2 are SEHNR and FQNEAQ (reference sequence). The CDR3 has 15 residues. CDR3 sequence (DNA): TGTTCCAGCAGCTTAGAGGGCAGGGGGCTGTATGGCTACACCTTC. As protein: CSSSLEGRGLYGYTF.

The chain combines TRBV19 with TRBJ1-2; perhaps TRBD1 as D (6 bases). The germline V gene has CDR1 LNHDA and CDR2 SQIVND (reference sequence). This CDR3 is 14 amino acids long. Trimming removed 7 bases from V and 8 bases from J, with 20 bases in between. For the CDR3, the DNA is TGTGCCAGTACAGGGGCTTTAGACCTCGGGGGCTACACCTTC. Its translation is CASTGALDLGGYTF.

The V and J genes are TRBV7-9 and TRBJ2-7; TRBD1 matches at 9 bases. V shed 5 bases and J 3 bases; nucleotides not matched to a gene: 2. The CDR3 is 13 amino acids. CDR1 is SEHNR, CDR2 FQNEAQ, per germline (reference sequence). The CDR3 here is CASSPDRGYEQYF. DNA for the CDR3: TGTGCCAGCAGCCCGGACAGGGGCTACGAGCAGTACTTC.

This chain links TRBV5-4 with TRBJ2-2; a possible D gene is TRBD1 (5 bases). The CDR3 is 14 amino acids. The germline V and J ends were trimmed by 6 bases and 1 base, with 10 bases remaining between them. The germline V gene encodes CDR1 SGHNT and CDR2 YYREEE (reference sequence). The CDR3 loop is CASNRQGNTGELFF. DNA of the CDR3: TGTGCCAGCAACCGTCAGGGGAACACCGGGGAGCTGTTTTTT.

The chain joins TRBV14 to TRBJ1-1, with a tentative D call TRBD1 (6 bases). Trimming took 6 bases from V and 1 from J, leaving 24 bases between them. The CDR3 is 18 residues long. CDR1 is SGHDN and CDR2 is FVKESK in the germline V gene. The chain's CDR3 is CASSPHSPGEYGNTEAFF. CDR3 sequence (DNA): TGTGCCAGCAGTCCCCACTCCCCAGGGGAGTACGGGAACACTGAAGCTTTCTTT.

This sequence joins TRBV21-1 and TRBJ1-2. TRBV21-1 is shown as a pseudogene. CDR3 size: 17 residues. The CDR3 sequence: CASSTWLRFSVGYGYTF. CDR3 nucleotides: TGTGCCAGCAGCACATGGCTCCGTTTCTCGGTCGGGTATGGCTACACCTTC.

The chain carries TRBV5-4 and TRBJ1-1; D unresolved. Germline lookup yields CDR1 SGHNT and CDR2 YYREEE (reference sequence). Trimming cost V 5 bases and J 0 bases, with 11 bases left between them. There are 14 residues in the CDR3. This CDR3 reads CASREGLLNTEAFF. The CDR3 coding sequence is TGTGCCAGCAGAGAAGGACTCCTGAACACTGAAGCTTTCTTT.

The CDR3 region has the DNA TGTGCCAGCAGTTTATTAGGGAGTGAGCAGTTCTTC. Protein sequence: CASSLLGSEQFF. This sequence joins TRBV28 and TRBJ2-1, with D possibly being TRBD2 (5 bases). Per germline, CDR1 MDHEN and CDR2 SYDVKM. The CDR3 totals 12 residues. Trimming shortened V by 1 base and J by 9 bases, and 7 bases separated the two germline ends. Combining the CDR3 with reference TRBV28 and TRBJ2-1 gives the whole variable domain DVKVTQSSRYLVKRTGEKVFLECVQDMDHENMFWYRQDPGLGLRLIYFSYDVKMKEKGDIPEGYSVSREKKERFSLILESASTNQTSMYLCASSLLGSEQFFGPGTRLTVL.

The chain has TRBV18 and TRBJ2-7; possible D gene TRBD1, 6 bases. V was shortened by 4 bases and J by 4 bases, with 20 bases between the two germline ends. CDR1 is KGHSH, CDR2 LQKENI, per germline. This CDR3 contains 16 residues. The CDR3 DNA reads TGTGCCAGCTCACTAAATCTTGGGGGCGCAAGTTACGAGCAGTACTTC. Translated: CASSLNLGGASYEQYF.

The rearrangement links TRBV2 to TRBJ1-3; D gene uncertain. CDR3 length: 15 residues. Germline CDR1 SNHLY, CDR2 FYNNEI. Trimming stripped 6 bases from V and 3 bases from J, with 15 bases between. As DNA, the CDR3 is TGTGCCAGCAGCCCCGAGATCTCCCTTGGAAACACCATATATTTT. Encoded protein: CASSPEISLGNTIYF.

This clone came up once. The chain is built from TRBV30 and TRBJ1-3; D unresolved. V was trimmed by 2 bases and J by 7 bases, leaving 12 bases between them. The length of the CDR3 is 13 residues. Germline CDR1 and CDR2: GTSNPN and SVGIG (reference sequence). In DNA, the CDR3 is TGTGCCTGGAGTTATAACCGGGTGAACACCATATATTTT. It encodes CAWSYNRVNTIYF.

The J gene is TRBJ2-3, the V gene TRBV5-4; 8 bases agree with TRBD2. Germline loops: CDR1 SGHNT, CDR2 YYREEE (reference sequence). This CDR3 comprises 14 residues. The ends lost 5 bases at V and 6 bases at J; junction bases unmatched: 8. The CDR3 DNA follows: TGTGCCAGCAGTTGGGGACTAGTTCTCGATACGCAGTATTTT. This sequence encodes CASSWGLVLDTQYF.

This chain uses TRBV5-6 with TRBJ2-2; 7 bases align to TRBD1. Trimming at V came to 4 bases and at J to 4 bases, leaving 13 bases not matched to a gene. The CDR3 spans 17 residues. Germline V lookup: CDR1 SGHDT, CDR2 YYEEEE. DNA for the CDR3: TGTGCCAGCAGCCAGTTCGGTTCGGGACAGCTCACCGGGGAGCTGTTTTTT. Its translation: CASSQFGSGQLTGELFF.

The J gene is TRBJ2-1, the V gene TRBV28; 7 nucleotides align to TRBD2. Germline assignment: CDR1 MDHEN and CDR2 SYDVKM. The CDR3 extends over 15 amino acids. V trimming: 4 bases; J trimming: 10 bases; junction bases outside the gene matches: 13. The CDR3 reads CASSSPTGPGGEQFF. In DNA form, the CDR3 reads TGTGCCAGCAGTTCCCCTACCGGGCCGGGGGGAGAGCAGTTCTTC.

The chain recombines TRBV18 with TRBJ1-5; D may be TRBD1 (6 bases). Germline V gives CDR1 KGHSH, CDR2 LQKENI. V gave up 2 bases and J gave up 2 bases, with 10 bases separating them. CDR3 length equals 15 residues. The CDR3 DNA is TGTGCCAGCTCACCAATGGCAGGGGGCAATCAGCCCCAGCATTTT. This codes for CASSPMAGGNQPQHF.

DNA for the CDR3: TGTGCCAGCAGCGTAGTTTTCGCGCCCTCTGGGGCCAACGTCCTGACTTTC. Translating gives CASSVVFAPSGANVLTF. The chain uses TRBV9 and TRBJ2-6, with D unresolved. Trimming shortened V by 0 bases and J by 0 bases, and 10 bases separated the two germline ends. From germline, CDR1 is SGDLS and CDR2 YYNGEE. The CDR3 contains 17 residues. Variable domain in full (rest from reference TRBV9 and TRBJ2-6): DSGVTQTPKHLITATGQRVTLRCSPRSGDLSVYWYQQSLDQGLQFLIQYYNGEERAKGNILERFSAQQFPDLHSELNLSSLELGDSALYFCASSVVFAPSGANVLTFGAGSRLTVL.

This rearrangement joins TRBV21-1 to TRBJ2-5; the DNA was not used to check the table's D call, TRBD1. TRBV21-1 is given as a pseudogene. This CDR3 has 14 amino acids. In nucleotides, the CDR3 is TGTGCCAGCAGCAAAGATTCAACAGGGGAGACCCAGTACTTC. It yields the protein CASSKDSTGETQYF.

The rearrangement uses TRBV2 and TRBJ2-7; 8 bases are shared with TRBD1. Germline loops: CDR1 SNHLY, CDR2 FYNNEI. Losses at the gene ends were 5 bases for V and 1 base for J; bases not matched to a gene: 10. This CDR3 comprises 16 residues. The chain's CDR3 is CASSPGTGPFSYEQYF. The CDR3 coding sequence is TGTGCCAGCAGTCCGGGGACAGGTCCTTTTTCCTACGAGCAGTACTTC.